This T cell receptor beta chain was captured by sequencing in a study of blood T cell repertoires in COVID-19. This clone was seen once. Assay: immunoSEQ multiplex PCR; the TCRdb copy retains only in-frame clones and omits some. This table holds approximately 470,000 clones, about nine tenths found once. Germline CDR1 reads SGHTA; CDR2 reads FQGNSA. The CDR3 consists of 15 residues. Trimming cost V 7 bases and J 0 bases, with 14 bases left between them. Material: PBMCs or T cells enriched from blood (not recorded which). J is TRBJ2-3 and V is TRBV7-2, with TRBD2 as a possible D gene (5 bases). The clonotype comes from a woman aged 18-35 years who had recovered from COVID-19. The CDR3 DNA reads as TGTGCCAGCAAAGGGAAACGGGGTAGCACAGATACGCAGTATTTT. Amino acid sequence: CASKGKRGSTDTQYF.